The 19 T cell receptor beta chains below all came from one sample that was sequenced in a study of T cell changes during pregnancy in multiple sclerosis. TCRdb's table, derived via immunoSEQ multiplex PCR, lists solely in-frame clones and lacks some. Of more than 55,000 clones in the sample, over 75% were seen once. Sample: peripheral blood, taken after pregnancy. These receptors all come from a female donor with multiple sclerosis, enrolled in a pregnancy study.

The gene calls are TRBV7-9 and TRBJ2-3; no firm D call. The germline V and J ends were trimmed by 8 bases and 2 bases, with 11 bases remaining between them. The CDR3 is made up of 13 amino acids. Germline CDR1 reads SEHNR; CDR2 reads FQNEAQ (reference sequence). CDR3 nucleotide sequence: TGTGCCAGCGCGGTGACCCACACAGATACGCAGTATTTT. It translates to CASAVTHTDTQYF. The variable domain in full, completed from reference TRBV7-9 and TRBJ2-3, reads DTGVSQNPRHKITKRGQNVTFRCDPISEHNRLYWYRQTLGQGPEFLTYFQNEAQLEKSRLLSDRFSAERPKGSFSTLEIQRTEQGDSAMYLCASAVTHTDTQYFGPGTRLTVL.

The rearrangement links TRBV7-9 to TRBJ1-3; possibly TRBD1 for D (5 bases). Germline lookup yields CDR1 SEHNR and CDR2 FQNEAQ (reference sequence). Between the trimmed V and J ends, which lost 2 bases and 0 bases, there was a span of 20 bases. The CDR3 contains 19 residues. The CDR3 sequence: CASSLRALVRGDSGNTIYF. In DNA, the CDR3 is TGTGCCAGCAGCTTAAGGGCGCTGGTTAGGGGTGACTCTGGAAACACCATATATTTT.

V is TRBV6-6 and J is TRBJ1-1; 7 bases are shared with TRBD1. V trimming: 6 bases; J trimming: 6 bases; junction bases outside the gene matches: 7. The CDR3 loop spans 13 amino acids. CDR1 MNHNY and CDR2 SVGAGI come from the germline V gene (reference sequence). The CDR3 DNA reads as TGTGCCAGCAGCCCCTGGAGGGGGCCTGAAGCTTTCTTT. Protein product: CASSPWRGPEAFF.

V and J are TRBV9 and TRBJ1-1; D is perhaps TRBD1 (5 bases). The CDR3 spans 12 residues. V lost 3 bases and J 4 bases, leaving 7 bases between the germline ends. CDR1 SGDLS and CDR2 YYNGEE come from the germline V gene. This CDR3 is CASSGGGTEAFF. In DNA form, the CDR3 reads TGTGCCAGCAGCGGCGGGGGCACTGAAGCTTTCTTT. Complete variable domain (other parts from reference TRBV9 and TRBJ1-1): DSGVTQTPKHLITATGQRVTLRCSPRSGDLSVYWYQQSLDQGLQFLIQYYNGEERAKGNILERFSAQQFPDLHSELNLSSLELGDSALYFCASSGGGTEAFFGQGTRLTVV.

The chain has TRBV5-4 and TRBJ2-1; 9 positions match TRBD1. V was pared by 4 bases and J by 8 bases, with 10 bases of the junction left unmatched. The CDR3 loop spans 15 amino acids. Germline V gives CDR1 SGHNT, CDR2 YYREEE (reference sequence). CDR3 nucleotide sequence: TGTGCCAGCAGCCGGAAGGGGACAGGGTCCTATGAGCAGTTCTTC. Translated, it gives CASSRKGTGSYEQFF.

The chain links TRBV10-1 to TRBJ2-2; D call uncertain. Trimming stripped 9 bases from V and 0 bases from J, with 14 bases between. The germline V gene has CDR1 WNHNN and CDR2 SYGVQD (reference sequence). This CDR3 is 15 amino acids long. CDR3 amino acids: CASPHVSANTGELFF. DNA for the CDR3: TGCGCCAGTCCACACGTTTCCGCGAACACCGGGGAGCTGTTTTTT.

CDR3 sequence reads: CASSPLDRGTDTQYF. CDR3 coding DNA: TGTGCCAGCAGTCCGTTAGACAGGGGAACAGATACGCAGTATTTT. The V call is TRBV6-5, the J call TRBJ2-3, with 8 bases aligning to TRBD1. The CDR3 extends over 15 amino acids. V dropped 5 bases and J dropped 3; count of bases not matched to a gene: 7. CDR1 is MNHEY and CDR2 is SVGAGI in the germline V gene.

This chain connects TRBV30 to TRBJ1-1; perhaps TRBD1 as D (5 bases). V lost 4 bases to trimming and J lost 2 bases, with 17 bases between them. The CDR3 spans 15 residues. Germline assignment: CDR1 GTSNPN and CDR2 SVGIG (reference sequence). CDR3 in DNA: TGTGCCTGGACGTCGGGGGAAGGGTCCAACACTGAAGCTTTCTTT. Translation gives CAWTSGEGSNTEAFF.

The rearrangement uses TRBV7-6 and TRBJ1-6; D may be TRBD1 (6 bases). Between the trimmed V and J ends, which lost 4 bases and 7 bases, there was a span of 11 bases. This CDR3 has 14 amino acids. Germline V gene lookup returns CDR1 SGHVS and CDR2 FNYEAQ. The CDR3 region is CASSSGQLNSPLHF. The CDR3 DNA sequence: TGTGCCAGCAGCTCCGGACAGCTAAATTCACCCCTCCACTTT. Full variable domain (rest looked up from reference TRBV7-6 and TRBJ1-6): GAGVSQSPRYKVTKRGQDVALRCDPISGHVSLYWYRQALGQGPEFLTYFNYEAQQDKSGLPNDRFSAERPEGSISTLTIQRTEQRDSAMYRCASSSGQLNSPLHFGNGTRLTVT.

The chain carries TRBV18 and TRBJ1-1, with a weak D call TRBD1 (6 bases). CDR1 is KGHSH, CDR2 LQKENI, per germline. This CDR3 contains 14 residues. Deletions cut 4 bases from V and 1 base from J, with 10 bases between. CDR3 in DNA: TGTGCCAGCTCACAGGAGACAGGGAACACTGAAGCTTTCTTT. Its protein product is CASSQETGNTEAFF.

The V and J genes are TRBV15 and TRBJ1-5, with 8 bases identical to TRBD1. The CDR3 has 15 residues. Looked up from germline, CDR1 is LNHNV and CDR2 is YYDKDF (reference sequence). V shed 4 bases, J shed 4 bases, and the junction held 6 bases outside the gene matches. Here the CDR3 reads CATSTRTGINQPQHF. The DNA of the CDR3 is TGTGCCACCAGCACCCGGACAGGGATAAATCAGCCCCAGCATTTT.

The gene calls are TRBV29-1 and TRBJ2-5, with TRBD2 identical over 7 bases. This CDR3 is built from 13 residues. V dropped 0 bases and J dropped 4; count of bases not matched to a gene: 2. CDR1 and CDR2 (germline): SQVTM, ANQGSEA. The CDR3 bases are TGCAGCGTTGAAGAGGGCGGGGGAGAGACCCAGTACTTC. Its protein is CSVEEGGGETQYF.

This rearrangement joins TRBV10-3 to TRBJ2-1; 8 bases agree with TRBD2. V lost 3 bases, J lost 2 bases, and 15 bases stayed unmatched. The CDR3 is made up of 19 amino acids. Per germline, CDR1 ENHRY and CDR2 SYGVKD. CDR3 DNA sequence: TGTGCCATCAGTGAAGAAAGTTTACCGGGGGGGTTCACCTACAATGAGCAGTTCTTC. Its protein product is CAISEESLPGGFTYNEQFF.

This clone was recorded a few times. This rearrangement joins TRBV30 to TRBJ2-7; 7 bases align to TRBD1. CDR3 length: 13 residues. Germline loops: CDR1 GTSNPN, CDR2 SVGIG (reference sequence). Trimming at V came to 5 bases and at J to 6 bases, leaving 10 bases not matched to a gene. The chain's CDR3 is CAWALTGDGEQYF. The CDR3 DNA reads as TGTGCCTGGGCTCTTACAGGGGACGGCGAGCAGTACTTC. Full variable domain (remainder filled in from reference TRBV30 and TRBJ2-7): SQTIHQWPATLVQPVGSPLSLECTVEGTSNPNLYWYRQAAGRGLQLLFYSVGIGQISSEVPQNLSASRPQDRQFILSSKKLLLSDSGFYLCAWALTGDGEQYFGPGTRLTVT.

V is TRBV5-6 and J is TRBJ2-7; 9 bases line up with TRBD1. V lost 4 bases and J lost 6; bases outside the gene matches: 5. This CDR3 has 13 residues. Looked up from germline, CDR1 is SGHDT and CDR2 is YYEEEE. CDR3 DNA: TGTGCCAGCAGCAAGACAGGGGGAGGCGAGCAGTACTTC. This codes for CASSKTGGGEQYF.

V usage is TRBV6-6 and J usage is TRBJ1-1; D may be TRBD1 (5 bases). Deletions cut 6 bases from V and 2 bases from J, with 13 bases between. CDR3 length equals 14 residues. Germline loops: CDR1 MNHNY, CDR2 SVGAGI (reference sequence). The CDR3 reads CASRGGEVNTEAFF. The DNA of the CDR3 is TGTGCCAGCAGGGGGGGGGAAGTTAACACTGAAGCTTTCTTT.

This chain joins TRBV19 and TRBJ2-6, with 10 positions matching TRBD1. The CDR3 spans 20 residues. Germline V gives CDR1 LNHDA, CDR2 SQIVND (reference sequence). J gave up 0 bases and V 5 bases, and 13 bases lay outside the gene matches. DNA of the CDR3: TGTGCCAGTAGTCCGCGAGGACAGGGGGTCCTGAGCTCTGGGGCCAACGTCCTGACTTTC. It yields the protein CASSPRGQGVLSSGANVLTF.

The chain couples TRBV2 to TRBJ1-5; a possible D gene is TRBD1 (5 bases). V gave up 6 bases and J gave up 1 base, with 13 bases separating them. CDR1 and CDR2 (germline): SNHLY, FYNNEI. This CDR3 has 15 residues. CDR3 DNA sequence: TGTGCCAGCAGGGGCCTCCAGGGAAGCAATCAGCCCCAGCATTTT. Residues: CASRGLQGSNQPQHF.

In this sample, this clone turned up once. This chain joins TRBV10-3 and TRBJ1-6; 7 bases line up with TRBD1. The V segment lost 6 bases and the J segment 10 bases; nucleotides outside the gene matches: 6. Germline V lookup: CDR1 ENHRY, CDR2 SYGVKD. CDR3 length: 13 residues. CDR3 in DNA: TGTGCCATCAGAGACAGGGTAGACTCACCCCTCCACTTT. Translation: CAIRDRVDSPLHF.